This T cell receptor beta chain was sequenced during a study of cytomegalovirus exposure and HLA in healthy donors (dated by TCRdb to 2016 to 2017). Describing the broader study: According to a later analysis, the 120 validation repertoires were produced on the same platform as the 666 repertoires of the first cohort. The aim of the study was to test whether cataloging public T cell receptors could identify signatures of past pathogen exposure. A separate validation cohort of about 110 different subjects was used in addition to the approximately 610-subject first cohort. High-throughput TCR immunosequencing, statistical association of individual TCRs with disease status, and machine learning were combined to predict cytomegalovirus infection status. The paper as a whole reports these results and caveats: The authors suggested that the approach could potentially be generalized to other disease states and immunological phenotypes. Across donors, most TCR sequences were observed very rarely, whereas some public TCRs were present in many individuals. The classifier was reported to diagnose cytomegalovirus status with high specificity and sensitivity in both the original and validation cohorts. A total of some 180 TCR beta chains were listed by the study as associated with cytomegalovirus. A later analysis had no HLA typing for the validation cohort, so co-occurrence there was scored across all 130 or so repertoires. Of the cluster scores, approximately 94% were above 0 in a later analysis, which found that TCRs clustered in the first cohort also tended to co-occur in the 95 to 150 validation repertoires. In vitro tests confirmed that a few of the cytomegalovirus-associated TCR beta chains recognize cytomegalovirus antigens.

In the case of this clone: Its antigen is still unknown. No base-level quality is on record; no much larger clone is a single base apart.

Library method: the immunoSEQ multiplex PCR assay. As for the original processing: To diagnose cytomegalovirus status from the catalog of TCR beta chain sequences, a statistical classification framework was built. Drawn from immuneACCESS, this table holds only the in-frame rearrangements with V and J called that TCRdb kept. Clones are partly lost; checked studies trace under half to an unresolved V gene and leave the rest unexplained. V and J calls and clone size are given by that table; D and trimming were obtained from the DNA. Within this sample are about 150,000 clones, with more than 75% of them counted one time only. 2.5% to 3.5% of the sample is in the top ten clones. The donors were included in the validation cohort of 120 subjects, a group kept apart from the roughly 670-subject first cohort. Per the germline V gene (reference sequence), SGHKS is the CDR1 and YYEKEE is the CDR2. V loses 3 bases, J loses 0 bases, and the germline ends lie 16 bases apart. The CDR3 holds 16 amino acids from the cysteine to the phenylalanine. Of the read, only the CDR3 DNA is kept; its 48 bases are in frame from base 1.

The chain couples TRBV5-5 to TRBJ2-7, with no reliable assignment of the D segment. The origin of this receptor is a young man in good health and CMV-seronegative. What was sequenced was PBMCs. The CDR3 protein sequence reads: CASSYYPGEVSYEQYF. The DNA sequence reads TGTGCCAGCAGCTATTATCCGGGTGAGGTCTCCTACGAGCAGTACTTC.